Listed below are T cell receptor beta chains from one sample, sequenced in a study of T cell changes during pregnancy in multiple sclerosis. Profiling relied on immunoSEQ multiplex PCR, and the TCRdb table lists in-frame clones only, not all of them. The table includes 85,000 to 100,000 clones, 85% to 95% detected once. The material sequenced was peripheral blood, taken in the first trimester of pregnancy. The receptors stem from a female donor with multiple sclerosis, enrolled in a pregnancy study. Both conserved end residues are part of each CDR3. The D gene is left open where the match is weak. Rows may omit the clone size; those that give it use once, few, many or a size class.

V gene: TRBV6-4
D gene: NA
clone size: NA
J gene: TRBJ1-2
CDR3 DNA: TGTGCCAGCAGTCAACAGGGTCCTTATGGCTACACCTTC
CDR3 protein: CASSQQGPYGYTF

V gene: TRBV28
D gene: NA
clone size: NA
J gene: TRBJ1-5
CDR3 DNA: TGTGCCAGCAGCTTAACCACCCTGCAGGGAACCACTCAGCCCCAGCATTTT
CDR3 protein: CASSLTTLQGTTQPQHF

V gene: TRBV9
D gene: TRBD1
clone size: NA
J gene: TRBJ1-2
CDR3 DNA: TGTGCCAGCAGCGTCGGGACAGCTGGCTACACCTTC
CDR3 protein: CASSVGTAGYTF

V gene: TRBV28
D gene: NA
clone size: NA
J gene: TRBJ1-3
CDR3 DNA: TGTGCCAGCACTCCGACAGGTGCTGGAAACACCATATATTTT
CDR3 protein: CASTPTGAGNTIYF

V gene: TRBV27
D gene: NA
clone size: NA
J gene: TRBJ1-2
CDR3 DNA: TGTGCCAGCAGTCCCCAGGGGCTACACTATGGCTACACCTTC
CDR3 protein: CASSPQGLHYGYTF

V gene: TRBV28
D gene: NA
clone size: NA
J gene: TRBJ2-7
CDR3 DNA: TGTGCCAGCAGTTTTTGGTCGGGAGAAAGCCCTAGATACTACGAGCAGTACTTC
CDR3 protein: CASSFWSGESPRYYEQYF

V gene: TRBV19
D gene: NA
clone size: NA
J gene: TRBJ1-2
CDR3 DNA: TGTGCCAGTAGTATGGCGGGGCAGCTCAACTATGGCTACACCTTC
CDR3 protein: CASSMAGQLNYGYTF

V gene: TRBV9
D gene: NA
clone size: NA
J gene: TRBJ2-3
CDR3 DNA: TGTGCCAGCAGCGTTATTAGAATGGATACGCAGTATTTT
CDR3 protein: CASSVIRMDTQYF

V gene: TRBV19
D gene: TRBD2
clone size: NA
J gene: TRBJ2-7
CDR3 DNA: TGTGCCAGTGGGGCTAGCGGGCGCCCCTACGAGCAGTACTTC
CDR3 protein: CASGASGRPYEQYF

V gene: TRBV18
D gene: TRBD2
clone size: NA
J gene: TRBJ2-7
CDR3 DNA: TGTGCCAGCTCACCACCGCTAGCGGGAAGACCCTACGAGCAGTACTTC
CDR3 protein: CASSPPLAGRPYEQYF

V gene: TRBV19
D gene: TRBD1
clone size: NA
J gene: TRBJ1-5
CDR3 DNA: TGTGCCAGTAGACGGGACAGTGCAAGCAATCAGCCCCAGCATTTT
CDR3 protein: CASRRDSASNQPQHF

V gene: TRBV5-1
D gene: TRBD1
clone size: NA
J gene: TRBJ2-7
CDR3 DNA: TGCGCCAGCAGCAAACCGGACAGGGGCTCCTACGAGCAGTACTTC
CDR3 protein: CASSKPDRGSYEQYF

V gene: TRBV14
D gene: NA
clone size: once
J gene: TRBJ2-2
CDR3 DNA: TGTGCCAGCAGCCAAGGGTCGGGGACTAACACCGGGGAGCTGTTTTTT
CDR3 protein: CASSQGSGTNTGELFF

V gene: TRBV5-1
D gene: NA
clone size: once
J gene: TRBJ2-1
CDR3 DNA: TGCGCCAGCAGCTTGGTGGTGACTCAGGGCTACAATGAGCAGTTCTTC
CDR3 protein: CASSLVVTQGYNEQFF

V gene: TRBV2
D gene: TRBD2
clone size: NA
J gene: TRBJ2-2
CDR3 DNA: TGTGCCAGCGCTGGGGGAAGCGGGAGGAGGACCGGGGAGCTGTTTTTT
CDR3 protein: CASAGGSGRRTGELFF

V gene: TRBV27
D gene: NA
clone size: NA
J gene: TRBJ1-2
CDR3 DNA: TGTGCCAGTAGGAGGCCTAACTATGGCTACACCTTC
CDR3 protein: CASRRPNYGYTF

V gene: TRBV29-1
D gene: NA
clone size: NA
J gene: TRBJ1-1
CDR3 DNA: TGCAGCGGGGGGGAGGGTCGGACTGAAGCTTTCTTT
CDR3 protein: CSGGEGRTEAFF

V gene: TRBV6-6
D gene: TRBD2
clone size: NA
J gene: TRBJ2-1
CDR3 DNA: TGTGCCAGCAGTTACGGGGCTAGCGGGAAAAATGAGCAGTTCTTC
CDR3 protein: CASSYGASGKNEQFF

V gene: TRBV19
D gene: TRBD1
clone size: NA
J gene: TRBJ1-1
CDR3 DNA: TGTGCCAGTAGTATAGCGGGACAGGGGCTGGGGACTGAAGCTTTCTTT
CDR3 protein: CASSIAGQGLGTEAFF

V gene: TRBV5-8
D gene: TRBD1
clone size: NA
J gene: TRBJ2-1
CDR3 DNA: TGTGCCAGCAGCCGTCCCGGGACAGGGTATGAGCAGTTCTTC
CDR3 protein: CASSRPGTGYEQFF

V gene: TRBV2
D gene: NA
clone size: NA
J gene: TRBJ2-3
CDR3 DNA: TGTGCCAGCACGGGAGATACGCAGTATTTT
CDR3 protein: CASTGDTQYF

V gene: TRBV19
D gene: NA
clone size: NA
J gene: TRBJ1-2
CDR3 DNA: TGTGCCAGTAGTATAGGAGTGGGCAGGGATGGCTACACCTTC
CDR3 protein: CASSIGVGRDGYTF

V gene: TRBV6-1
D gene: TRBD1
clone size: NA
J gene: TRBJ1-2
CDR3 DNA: TGTGCCAGCAGGCACGAGCCGACAGGGATGGGTGGCTACACCTTC
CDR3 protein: CASRHEPTGMGGYTF

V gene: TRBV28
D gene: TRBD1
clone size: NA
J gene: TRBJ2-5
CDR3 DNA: TGTGCCAGCAGTTTGTCTAGGGACAGGCCCTACTTC
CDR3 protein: CASSLSRDRPYF

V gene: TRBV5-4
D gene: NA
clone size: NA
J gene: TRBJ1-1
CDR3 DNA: TGTGCCAGCAGCCGCGAAAAGAACACTGAAGCTTTCTTT
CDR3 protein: CASSREKNTEAFF

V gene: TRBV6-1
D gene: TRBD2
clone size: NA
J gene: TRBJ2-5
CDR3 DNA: TGTGCCAGCAGCCTAGCGGGGACGTACCAAGAGACCCAGTACTTC
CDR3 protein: CASSLAGTYQETQYF